What follows are 8 T cell receptor beta chains derived from one specimen sequenced in a study of shared clonotypes between healthy human individuals. Data came from immunoSEQ multiplex PCR; TCRdb stores just in-frame clones and leaves some out. The sample has around 940,000 clones, around three quarters seen once. The source material was memory CD4+ T cells sorted from blood. Subset given: CD45RA-negative fraction. The receptor source for this set is a man aged 18 to 29 in good health.

This clone showed up just a few times. This chain joins TRBV4-3 and TRBJ2-1, with D possibly matching TRBD2 (6 bases). Germline CDR1 reads LGHNA; CDR2 reads YSLEER. The V and J ends lost 0 bases and 3 bases respectively, with 15 bases between them. This CDR3 is 17 amino acids long. For the CDR3, the DNA is TGCGCCAGCAGCCAAGATCTCAGTAGCGGCCACTACAATGAGCAGTTCTTC. Protein product: CASSQDLSSGHYNEQFF.

This chain connects TRBV4-3 to TRBJ1-2, with unresolved D. CDR1 is LGHNA, CDR2 YSLEER, per germline. This CDR3 is built from 15 residues. V was trimmed by 3 bases and J by 0 bases, leaving 11 bases between them. The CDR3 DNA reads as TGCGCCAGCAGCCAGACTGGACCTCCTAACTATGGCTACACCTTC. It specifies CASSQTGPPNYGYTF.

Remarks on this clone: This clone may be a read error of a much larger clone one base away. The DNA for the CDR3 is TGTGCCAGCTCTGGGGCCAACGTCCTGACTTTC. Protein: CASSGANVLTF. The genes are TRBV6-6 and TRBJ2-6; unclear D gene. Per the germline V gene, CDR1 is MNHNY and CDR2 is SVGAGI (reference sequence). The V gene lost 8 bases and the J gene lost 1 base, with 0 bases spanning the gap. CDR3 length: 11 residues.

The chain links TRBV7-8 to TRBJ1-4; D gene unclear. Trimming took off 0 bases at V and 3 bases at J, with 5 bases between the two ends. The CDR3 runs 14 residues. In germline, CDR1 is SGHVS, CDR2 FQNEAQ. CDR3 in amino acids: CASSLAGSNEKLFF. In DNA, the CDR3 is TGTGCCAGCAGCTTAGCAGGGTCTAATGAAAAACTGTTTTTT.

This chain connects TRBV18 to TRBJ1-1, with 9 bases identical to TRBD1. CDR3 size: 16 residues. V shed 5 bases and J 3 bases; nucleotides not matched to a gene: 10. Germline-derived CDR1 and CDR2 are KGHSH and LQKENI. CDR3 residues: CASSAETGGVYTEAFF. In DNA, the CDR3 is TGTGCCAGCTCAGCAGAAACAGGGGGCGTATACACTGAAGCTTTCTTT.

This chain joins TRBV9 and TRBJ2-1, with 7 nucleotides matching TRBD1. CDR3 length: 18 residues. Per germline, CDR1 SGDLS and CDR2 YYNGEE. V trimming: 4 bases; J trimming: 1 base; junction bases outside the gene matches: 14. The CDR3 coding sequence is TGTGCCAGCAGCCCCGATGACAGGGTCAAGGAATCCTACAATGAGCAGTTCTTC. Amino acid sequence: CASSPDDRVKESYNEQFF.

This chain links TRBV5-5 with TRBJ1-2; the D gene is possibly TRBD1 (5 bases). V was trimmed by 3 bases and J by 4 bases, leaving 19 bases between them. CDR1 is SGHKS, CDR2 YYEKEE, per germline (reference sequence). The CDR3 loop spans 16 amino acids. The DNA for the CDR3 is TGTGCCAGCAGCTGGGAGGGACGAGGTTTGGCCTATGGCTACACCTTC. It yields the protein CASSWEGRGLAYGYTF. The full variable domain, its missing parts supplied by reference TRBV5-5 and TRBJ1-2, is DAGVTQSPTHLIKTRGQQVTLRCSPISGHKSVSWYQQVLGQGPQFIFQYYEKEERGRGNFPDRFSARQFPNYSSELNVNALLLGDSALYLCASSWEGRGLAYGYTFGSGTRLTVV.

This clone was seen only a few times. This chain connects TRBV6-5 to TRBJ2-2; D is uncertain. The CDR3 loop spans 14 amino acids. With 2 bases removed from V and 3 bases from J, the gap between germline ends came to 7 bases. Germline lookup yields CDR1 MNHEY and CDR2 SVGAGI. This CDR3 reads CASSYSVDTGELFF. The DNA for the CDR3 is TGTGCCAGCAGTTACAGCGTAGACACCGGGGAGCTGTTTTTT.